Presented here are 21 T cell receptor beta chains from one specimen sequenced in a study of a mutant IDH1 vaccine in newly diagnosed glioma. Profiled with immunoSEQ multiplex PCR; TCRdb holds only in-frame clones, not every one. The sample carries over 50,000 clones, about 90% recorded once. Antigens for these TCRs are unknown. Time point in this sample: week 5, during vaccination. Each dose of the vaccine consisted of 300 ug of mutant IDH1 20-mer peptide, with topical imiquimod. Sequenced here: PBMCs, sampled from a glioma patient whose treatment included an IDH1 peptide vaccine. These receptor sequences come from a woman in her thirties or forties with glioma.

V gene TRBV7-2 combines with J gene TRBJ1-3; TRBD1 might be the D (5 bases). The V and J ends lost 5 bases and 0 bases respectively, with 14 bases between them. CDR1 and CDR2 (germline): SGHTA, FQGNSA. There are 16 residues in the CDR3. CDR3 protein: CASSLGDPLSGNTIYF. The CDR3 nucleotides read TGTGCCAGCAGCCTAGGGGATCCTCTCTCTGGAAACACCATATATTTT.

This clone was seen more than once but under ten times. The genes are TRBV7-9 and TRBJ1-4; TRBD1 matches at 8 bases. Trimming cost V 0 bases and J 8 bases; bases outside gene matches: 5. In germline, CDR1 is SEHNR, CDR2 FQNEAQ (reference sequence). There are 15 residues in the CDR3. The CDR3 DNA follows: TGTGCCAGCAGCTTAGCGCAGGGGGCTGGAGAAAAACTGTTTTTT. Protein product: CASSLAQGAGEKLFF.

The chain links TRBV5-1 to TRBJ2-1; D possibly corresponds to TRBD1 (5 bases). This CDR3 region has 15 residues. Per the germline V gene, CDR1 is SGHRS and CDR2 is YFSETQ. V was trimmed by 0 bases and J by 5 bases, leaving 12 bases between them. The CDR3 nucleotides read TGCGCCAGCAGCTTGGTGGCAGGGAATAACAATGAGCAGTTCTTC. It translates to CASSLVAGNNNEQFF.

The V gene is TRBV28, the J gene TRBJ2-7; a weak D match, TRBD2 (5 bases). Trimming cost V 5 bases and J 3 bases, with 17 bases left between them. The CDR3 runs to 15 residues. Germline-derived CDR1 and CDR2 are MDHEN and SYDVKM. CDR3 loop: CASSPPGGGNYEQYF. Written as DNA, the CDR3 is TGTGCCAGCAGTCCCCCCGGAGGAGGAAACTACGAGCAGTACTTC.

The chain links TRBV5-6 to TRBJ2-2; no definite D call. V was trimmed by 7 bases and J by 1 base, leaving 8 bases between them. The CDR3 covers 13 residues. Germline V gives CDR1 SGHDT, CDR2 YYEEEE. The CDR3 loop reads CASRTGNTGELFF. The DNA of the CDR3 is TGTGCCAGCCGGACCGGGAACACCGGGGAGCTGTTTTTT.

The V and J genes are TRBV10-3 and TRBJ2-1; the D call may be TRBD1 or TRBD2 (5 bases each). Germline assignment: CDR1 ENHRY and CDR2 SYGVKD. V was cut by 0 bases and J by 7 bases, with 16 bases left in between. This CDR3 spans 16 amino acids. CDR3 residues: CAISESGPRGANEQFF. The CDR3 coding sequence is TGTGCCATCAGTGAGTCGGGGCCCCGGGGCGCGAATGAGCAGTTCTTC.

This sequence joins TRBV9 and TRBJ2-7; weak D call: TRBD1 (5 bases). The CDR3 runs 14 residues. Trimming took 4 bases from V and 3 from J, leaving 14 bases between them. CDR1 and CDR2 from the germline V gene are SGDLS and YYNGEE. The CDR3 DNA reads TGTGCCAGCAGCCCCCTGGGGCTACACTACGAGCAGTACTTC. Encoded protein: CASSPLGLHYEQYF.

The chain is built from TRBV7-2 and TRBJ2-7, with D possibly being TRBD2 (6 bases). Trimming pared 1 base from V and 7 bases from J, leaving 17 bases between. This CDR3 contains 15 residues. Germline CDR1 is SGHTA and CDR2 is FQGNSA. CDR3 sequence: CASSLGASATWEQYF. In DNA form, the CDR3 reads TGTGCCAGCAGCTTAGGGGCTAGCGCAACATGGGAGCAGTACTTC.

This chain links TRBV4-3 with TRBJ2-5; D is undetermined. V was pared by 3 bases and J by 5 bases, with 10 bases between. The CDR3 runs 13 residues. Germline V lookup: CDR1 LGHNA, CDR2 YSLEER. CDR3 in amino acids: CASSQAPLETQYF. CDR3 bases: TGCGCCAGCAGCCAGGCCCCCCTTGAGACCCAGTACTTC.

The chain joins TRBV30 to TRBJ2-1; D is undetermined. The CDR3 has 14 amino acids. Trimming cost V 0 bases and J 4 bases, with 10 bases left between them. Per the germline V gene, CDR1 is GTSNPN and CDR2 is SVGIG (reference sequence). Here the CDR3 reads CAWSVGGKYNEQFF. In DNA, the CDR3 is TGTGCCTGGAGTGTAGGTGGGAAGTACAATGAGCAGTTCTTC.

V and J are TRBV28 and TRBJ1-4, with D possibly TRBD1 on 6 matching bases. The CDR3 totals 14 residues. Trimming pared 4 bases from V and 10 bases from J, leaving 16 bases between. Germline V gene data show CDR1 as MDHEN and CDR2 as SYDVKM. The CDR3 DNA sequence: TGTGCCAGCAGTTCCCAGGGGCGCAGCGGAAAACTGTTTTTT. This encodes CASSSQGRSGKLFF.

This clone appeared a few times. This chain uses TRBV6-5 with TRBJ2-1; TRBD2 aligns across 8 bases. Germline loops: CDR1 MNHEY, CDR2 SVGAGI. This CDR3 region has 16 residues. The ends lost 4 bases at V and 7 bases at J; junction bases unmatched: 12. DNA for the CDR3: TGTGCCAGCAGTTTCGGGCAGCGGGGGCCAGGGAATGAGCAGTTCTTC. Translated: CASSFGQRGPGNEQFF.

The V and J genes are TRBV9 and TRBJ2-1, with D perhaps given as TRBD1 or TRBD2 (5 bases each). Deletions cut 5 bases from V and 9 bases from J, with 12 bases between. The CDR3 covers 12 residues. The germline gives CDR1 SGDLS, CDR2 YYNGEE. The CDR3 reads CASRGLGGEQFF. CDR3 bases: TGTGCCAGCAGGGGGCTTGGGGGTGAGCAGTTCTTC. Full variable domain (missing parts from reference TRBV9 and TRBJ2-1): DSGVTQTPKHLITATGQRVTLRCSPRSGDLSVYWYQQSLDQGLQFLIQYYNGEERAKGNILERFSAQQFPDLHSELNLSSLELGDSALYFCASRGLGGEQFFGPGTRLTVL.

The DNA of the CDR3 is TGCAGTGCTAGGTTTCTCTACGAGCAGTACTTC. Translated: CSARFLYEQYF. The V call is TRBV20-1, the J call TRBJ2-7; D ambiguous. V lost 3 bases and J lost 3, with 6 bases in between. The length of the CDR3 is 11 residues. The V gene's germline CDR1 is DFQATT and CDR2 SNEGSKA (reference sequence).

This chain links TRBV4-1 with TRBJ2-5, with a tentative D call TRBD2 (5 bases). Germline V gives CDR1 MGHRA, CDR2 YSYEKL. V lost 2 bases and J lost 0, with 16 bases in between. The CDR3 consists of 17 residues. The DNA of the CDR3 is TGCGCCAGCAGCCAAAACCGGGCCCACGGGGACCAAGAGACCCAGTACTTC. Translating gives CASSQNRAHGDQETQYF.

The gene calls are TRBV12-2 and TRBJ1-2. TRBV12-2 is listed as a pseudogene. The CDR3 is 12 residues long. The CDR3 is CASRRGVAGYTF. CDR3 nucleotides: TGTGCAAGTCGCCGGGGGGTCGCTGGCTACACCTTC.

The V and J genes are TRBV27 and TRBJ1-2, with TRBD1 matching 9 bases. The germline CDR1 and CDR2 sequences are MNHEY and SMNVEV (reference sequence). There are 16 residues in the CDR3. V was clipped by 6 bases and J by 2 bases; unmatched bases: 10. The CDR3 loop is CASSRRAGQGNYGYTF. In nucleotides, the CDR3 is TGTGCCAGCAGCCGCCGGGCGGGACAGGGAAACTATGGCTACACCTTC.

This clone was observed a single time. The chain is built from TRBV4-1 and TRBJ1-5; D gene unclear. V was clipped by 1 base and J by 4 bases, with 8 bases between them. In germline, CDR1 is MGHRA, CDR2 YSYEKL. This CDR3 spans 14 amino acids. Written as DNA, the CDR3 is TGCGCCAGCAGCCAAGCTGAACGGAATCAGCCCCAGCATTTT. This codes for CASSQAERNQPQHF.

The chain carries TRBV6-5 and TRBJ1-4, with 7 nucleotides matching TRBD1. J was trimmed by 0 bases and V by 10 bases; bases with no gene match: 5. Germline CDR1 reads MNHEY; CDR2 reads SVGAGI. The CDR3 covers 14 residues. The CDR3 protein is CATKGQSTNEKLFF. As DNA, the CDR3 is TGTGCCACCAAGGGACAGTCAACTAATGAAAAACTGTTTTTT.

The gene calls are TRBV7-2 and TRBJ2-1; 12 bases fit TRBD2. Unmatched junction bases numbered 3, after V lost 6 bases and J lost 3 bases. The germline CDR1 and CDR2 sequences are SGHTA and FQGNSA. CDR3 size: 15 residues. The CDR3 sequence is CASRPTSGSYNEQFF. The DNA of the CDR3 is TGTGCCAGCAGGCCGACTAGCGGGAGCTACAATGAGCAGTTCTTC. Full variable domain (missing parts from reference TRBV7-2 and TRBJ2-1): GAGVSQSPSNKVTEKGKDVELRCDPISGHTALYWYRQSLGQGLEFLIYFQGNSAPDKSGLPSDRFSAERTGGSVSTLTIQRTQQEDSAVYLCASRPTSGSYNEQFFGPGTRLTVL.

The gene calls are TRBV7-3 and TRBJ1-4; D might be TRBD1 (5 bases). V lost 5 bases and J lost 3, with 19 bases in between. Germline lookup yields CDR1 SGHTA and CDR2 FQGTGA. This CDR3 region has 17 residues. The CDR3 is CASSPNGTEASNEKLFF. CDR3 bases: TGTGCCAGCAGCCCGAATGGGACCGAAGCATCTAATGAAAAACTGTTTTTT.